This T cell receptor beta chain was sequenced for a study of blood T cell repertoires in COVID-19. The overall study: Acute and convalescent COVID-19 specimens originated in the United States, Italy and Spain.

This CDR3 is 14 amino acids long. Germline V gene lookup returns CDR1 SGHAT and CDR2 FQDESV (reference sequence). Trimming cost V 2 bases and J 5 bases, with 12 bases left between them. Using immunoSEQ multiplex PCR, the repertoire was profiled, and TCRdb retains in-frame clones only, with some absent. Counted here are around 450,000 clones, about nine tenths occurring once; the ten biggest clones make up about 0.63%. Participant ages covered roughly 18 to 89 years across some 25 US areas. Material for sequencing was PBMCs or T cells enriched from blood (not recorded which). This sequence was found in a man aged 18 to 29 who had recovered from COVID-19. The V and J genes are TRBV11-1 and TRBJ1-1; D is uncertain. CDR3 sequence reads: CASSLWSLATEAFF. CDR3 bases: TGTGCCAGCAGCTTATGGAGTTTGGCTACTGAAGCTTTCTTT.